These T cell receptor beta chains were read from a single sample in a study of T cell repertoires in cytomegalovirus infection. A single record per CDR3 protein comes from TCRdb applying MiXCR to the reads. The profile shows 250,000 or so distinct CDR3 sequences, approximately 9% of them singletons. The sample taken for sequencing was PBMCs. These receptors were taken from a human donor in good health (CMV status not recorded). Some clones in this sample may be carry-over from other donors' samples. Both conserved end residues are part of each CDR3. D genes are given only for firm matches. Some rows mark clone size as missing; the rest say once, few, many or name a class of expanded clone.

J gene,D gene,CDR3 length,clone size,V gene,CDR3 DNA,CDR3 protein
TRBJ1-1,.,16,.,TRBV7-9,TGTGCCAGCACCCCCGGCGGGGGGGTCAACCATCGTGAAGCTTTCTTT,CASTPGGGVNHREAFF
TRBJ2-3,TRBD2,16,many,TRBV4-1,TGCGCCAGCAGCCAGCACGGGACTAGCGGCACAGATACGCAGTATTTT,CASSQHGTSGTDTQYF
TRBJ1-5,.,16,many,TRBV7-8,TGTGCCAGCAGCTTCCGGGACACCTCAAGCAATCAGCCCCAGCATTTT,CASSFRDTSSNQPQHF
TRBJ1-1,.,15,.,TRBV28,TGTGCCAGCAGTTCCCCTGGGGGGCCGAGGTCTGAAGCTTTCTTT,CASSSPGGPRSEAFF
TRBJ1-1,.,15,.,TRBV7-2,TGTGCCAGCAGCTTAGTTCCCGGGGGGAATACTGAAGCTTTCTTT,CASSLVPGGNTEAFF
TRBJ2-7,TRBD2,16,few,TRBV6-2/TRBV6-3,TGTGCCAGCAGTTACTCCAAGTTGCGGGGGTCCTACGAGCAGTACTTC,CASSYSKLRGSYEQYF
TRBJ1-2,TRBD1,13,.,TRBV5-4,TGTGCCAGCGGGGACAGGGCGGACTATGGCTACACCTTC,CASGDRADYGYTF
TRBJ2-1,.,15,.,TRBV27,TGTGCCAGCAGGACTAGACAGGGAACACGCAATGAGCAGTTCTTC,CASRTRQGTRNEQFF
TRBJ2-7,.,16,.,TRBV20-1,TGCAGTGCTCCCTCCCTGGCGCAGGGGATCGTATACGAGCAGTACTTC,CSAPSLAQGIVYEQYF
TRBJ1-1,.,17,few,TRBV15,TGTGCCACCAGCAGAGACCGCCTGGGGGGAAGAAACACTGAAGCTTTCTTT,CATSRDRLGGRNTEAFF
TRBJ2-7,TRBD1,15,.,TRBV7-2,TGTGCCAGCAGCAAGGACAGGGCTGTGTCATACGAGCAGTACTTC,CASSKDRAVSYEQYF
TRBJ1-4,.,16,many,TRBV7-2,TGTGCCAGCAGCGTGCGGGTGGGACGGTTGGGTGAAAAACTGTTTTTT,CASSVRVGRLGEKLFF
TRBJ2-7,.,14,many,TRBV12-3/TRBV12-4,TGTGCCAGCAGTGCCCCCGGACAAAACTACGAGCAGTACTTC,CASSAPGQNYEQYF
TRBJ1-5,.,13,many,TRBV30,TGTGCCTGGAGTGATGGGGGGCTTCAGCCCCAGCATTTT,CAWSDGGLQPQHF
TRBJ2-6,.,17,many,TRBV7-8,TGTGCCAGCAGCTTCCGGGCAGCCAGCTCTGGGGCCAACGTCCTGACTTTC,CASSFRAASSGANVLTF
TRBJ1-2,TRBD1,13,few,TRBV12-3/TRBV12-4,TGTGCCAGCAGTAAACAGGGGAGGTATGGCTACACCTTC,CASSKQGRYGYTF
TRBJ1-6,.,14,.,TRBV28,TGTGCCAGCAGGGGGGCAGGCCGGAATTCACCCCTCCACTTT,CASRGAGRNSPLHF
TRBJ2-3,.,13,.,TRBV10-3,TGTGCCATCAGTAGGGAGATCACAGATACGCAGTATTTT,CAISREITDTQYF
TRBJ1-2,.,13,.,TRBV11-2,TGTGCCAGCAGCTTAGAGAGGGCGGATGGCTACACCTTC,CASSLERADGYTF
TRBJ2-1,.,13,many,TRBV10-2,TGCGCCAGCCGTACCCCCGGGGACAATGAGCAGTTCTTC,CASRTPGDNEQFF
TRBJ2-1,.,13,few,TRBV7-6,TGTGCCAGCAGCCCACGCGGGCTAAATGAGCAGTTCTTC,CASSPRGLNEQFF
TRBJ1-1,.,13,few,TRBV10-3,TGTGCCATCAGTGATACGACCGCAACTGAAGCTTTCTTT,CAISDTTATEAFF
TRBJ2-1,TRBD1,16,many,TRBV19,TGTGCCAGTAGTATAGTGCGACAGGGCGTAGGGAATGAGCAGTTCTTC,CASSIVRQGVGNEQFF
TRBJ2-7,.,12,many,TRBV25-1,TGTGCCAGCAGGGGAGGGGGCGGCGAGCAGTACTTC,CASRGGGGEQYF
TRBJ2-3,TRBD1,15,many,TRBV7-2,TGTGCCAGCAGCCCTGGACAGGGCGGCGAAGATACGCAGTATTTT,CASSPGQGGEDTQYF
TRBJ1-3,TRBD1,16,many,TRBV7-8,TGTGCCAGCAGCTTTTTTGGACAGGGAGCTGGAAACACCATATATTTT,CASSFFGQGAGNTIYF
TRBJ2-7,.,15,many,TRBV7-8,TGTGCCAGCAGCTCCCCAGGGATAGTGTCCTACGAGCAGTACTTC,CASSSPGIVSYEQYF